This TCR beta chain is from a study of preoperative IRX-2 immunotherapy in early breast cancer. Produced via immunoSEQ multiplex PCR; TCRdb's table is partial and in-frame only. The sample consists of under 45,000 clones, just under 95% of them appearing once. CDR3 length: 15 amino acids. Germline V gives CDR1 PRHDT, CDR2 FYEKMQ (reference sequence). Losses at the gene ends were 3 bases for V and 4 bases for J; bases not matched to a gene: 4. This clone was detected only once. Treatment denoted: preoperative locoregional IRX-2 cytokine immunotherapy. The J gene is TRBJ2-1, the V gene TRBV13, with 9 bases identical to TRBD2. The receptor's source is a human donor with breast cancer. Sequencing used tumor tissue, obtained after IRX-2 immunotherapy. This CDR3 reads CASSLFSGGYNEQFF. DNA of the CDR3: TGTGCCAGCAGCTTGTTTAGCGGGGGTTACAATGAGCAGTTCTTC.